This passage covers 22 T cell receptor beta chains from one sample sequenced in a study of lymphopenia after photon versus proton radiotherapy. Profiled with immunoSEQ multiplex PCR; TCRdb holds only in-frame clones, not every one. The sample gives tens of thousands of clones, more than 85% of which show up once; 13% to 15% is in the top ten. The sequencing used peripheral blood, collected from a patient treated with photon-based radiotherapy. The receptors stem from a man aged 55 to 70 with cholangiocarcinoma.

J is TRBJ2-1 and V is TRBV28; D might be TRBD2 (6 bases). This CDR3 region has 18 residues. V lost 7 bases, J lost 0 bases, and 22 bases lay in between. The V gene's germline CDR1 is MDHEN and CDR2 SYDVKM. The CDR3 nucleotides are TGTGCCAGCACCCCTCCAGGAGGGCCCAGAAGCTCCTACAATGAGCAGTTCTTC. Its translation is CASTPPGGPRSSYNEQFF.

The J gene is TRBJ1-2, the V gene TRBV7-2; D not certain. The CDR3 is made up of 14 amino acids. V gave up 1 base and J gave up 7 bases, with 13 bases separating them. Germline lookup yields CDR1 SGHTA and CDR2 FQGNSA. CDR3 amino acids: CASSLGGPWAGYTF. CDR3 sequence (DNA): TGTGCCAGCAGCTTAGGTGGCCCCTGGGCTGGCTACACCTTC.

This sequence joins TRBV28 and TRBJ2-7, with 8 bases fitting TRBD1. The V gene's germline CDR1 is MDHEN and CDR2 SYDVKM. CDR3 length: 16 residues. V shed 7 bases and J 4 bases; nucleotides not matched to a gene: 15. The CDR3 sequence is CASTRHADRASYEQYF. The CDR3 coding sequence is TGTGCCAGCACTAGGCACGCGGACAGGGCTTCTTACGAGCAGTACTTC.

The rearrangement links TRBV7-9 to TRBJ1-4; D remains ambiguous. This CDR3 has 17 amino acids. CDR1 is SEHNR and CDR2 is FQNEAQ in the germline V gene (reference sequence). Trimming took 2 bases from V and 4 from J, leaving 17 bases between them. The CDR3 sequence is CASSLSRFGSDNEKLFF. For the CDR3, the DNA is TGTGCCAGCAGCTTATCCCGCTTTGGCAGCGATAATGAAAAACTGTTTTTT.

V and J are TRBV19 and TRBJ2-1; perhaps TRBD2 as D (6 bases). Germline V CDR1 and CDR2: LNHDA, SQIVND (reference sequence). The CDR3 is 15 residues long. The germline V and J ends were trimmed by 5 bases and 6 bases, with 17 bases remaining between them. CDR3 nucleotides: TGTGCCAGTAGTGCGGGACCGCCACCGATCAATGAGCAGTTCTTC. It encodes CASSAGPPPINEQFF.

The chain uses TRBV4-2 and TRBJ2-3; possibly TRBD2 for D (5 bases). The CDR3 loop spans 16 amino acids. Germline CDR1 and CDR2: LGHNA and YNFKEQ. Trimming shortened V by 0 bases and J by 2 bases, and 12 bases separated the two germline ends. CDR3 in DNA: TGTGCCAGCAGCCAAGAAGAGCGGAGTCCCACAGATACGCAGTATTTT. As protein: CASSQEERSPTDTQYF.

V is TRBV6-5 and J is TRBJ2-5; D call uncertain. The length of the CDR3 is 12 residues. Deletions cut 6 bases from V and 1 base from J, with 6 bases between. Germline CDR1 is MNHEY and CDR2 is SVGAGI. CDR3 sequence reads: CASRSPQETQYF. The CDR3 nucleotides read TGTGCCAGCAGGTCCCCCCAAGAGACCCAGTACTTC.

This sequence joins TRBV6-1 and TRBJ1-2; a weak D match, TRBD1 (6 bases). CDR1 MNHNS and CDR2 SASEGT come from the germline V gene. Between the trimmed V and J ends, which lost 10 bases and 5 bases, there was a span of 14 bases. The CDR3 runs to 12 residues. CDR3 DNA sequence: TGTGCCACCGGGGGGGCCGGGTATGGCTACACCTTC. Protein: CATGGAGYGYTF.

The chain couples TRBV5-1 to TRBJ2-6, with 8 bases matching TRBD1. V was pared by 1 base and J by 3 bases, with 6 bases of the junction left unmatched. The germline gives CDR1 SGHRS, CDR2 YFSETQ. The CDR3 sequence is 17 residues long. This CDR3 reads CASSLRQGAGGANVLTF. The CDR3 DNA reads TGCGCCAGCAGCTTGAGGCAGGGGGCGGGTGGGGCCAACGTCCTGACTTTC.

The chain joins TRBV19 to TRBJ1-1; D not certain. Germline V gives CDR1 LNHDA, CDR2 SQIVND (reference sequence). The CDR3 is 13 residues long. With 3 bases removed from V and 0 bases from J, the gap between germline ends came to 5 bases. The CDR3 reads CASSIRMNTEAFF. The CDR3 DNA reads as TGTGCCAGTAGTATTAGAATGAACACTGAAGCTTTCTTT.

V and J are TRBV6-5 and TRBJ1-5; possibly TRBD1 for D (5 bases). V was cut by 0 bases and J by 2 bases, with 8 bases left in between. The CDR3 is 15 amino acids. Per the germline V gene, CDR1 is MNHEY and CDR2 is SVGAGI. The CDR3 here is CASSYSRGGNQPQHF. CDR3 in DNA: TGTGCCAGCAGTTACTCTCGGGGGGGCAATCAGCCCCAGCATTTT.

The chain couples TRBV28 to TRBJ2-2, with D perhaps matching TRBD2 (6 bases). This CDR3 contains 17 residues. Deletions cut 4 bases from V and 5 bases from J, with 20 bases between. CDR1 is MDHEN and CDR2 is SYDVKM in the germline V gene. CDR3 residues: CASSWDGRGRETGELFF. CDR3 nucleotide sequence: TGTGCCAGCAGTTGGGACGGGCGGGGACGAGAAACCGGGGAGCTGTTTTTT.

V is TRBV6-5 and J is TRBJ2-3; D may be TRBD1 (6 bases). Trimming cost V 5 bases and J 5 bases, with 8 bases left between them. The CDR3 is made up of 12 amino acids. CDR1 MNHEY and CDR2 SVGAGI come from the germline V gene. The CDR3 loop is CASSLDRDTQYF. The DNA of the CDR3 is TGTGCCAGCAGTCTGGACAGAGATACGCAGTATTTT.

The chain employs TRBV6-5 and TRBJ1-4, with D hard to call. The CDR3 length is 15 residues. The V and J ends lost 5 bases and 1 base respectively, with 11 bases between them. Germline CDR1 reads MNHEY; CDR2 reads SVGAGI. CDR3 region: CASSKTPGTNEKLFF. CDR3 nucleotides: TGTGCCAGCAGTAAGACCCCTGGAACTAATGAAAAACTGTTTTTT.

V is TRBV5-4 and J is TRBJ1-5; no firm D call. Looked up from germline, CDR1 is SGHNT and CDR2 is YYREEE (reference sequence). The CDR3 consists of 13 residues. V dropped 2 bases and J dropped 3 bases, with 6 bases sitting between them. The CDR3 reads CASSFDVNQPQHF. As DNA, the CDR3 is TGTGCCAGCAGCTTCGATGTCAATCAGCCCCAGCATTTT.

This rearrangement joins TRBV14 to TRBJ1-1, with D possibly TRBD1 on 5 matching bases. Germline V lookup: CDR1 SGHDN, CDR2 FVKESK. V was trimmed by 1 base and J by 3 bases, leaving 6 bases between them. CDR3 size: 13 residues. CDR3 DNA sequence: TGTGCCAGCAGCCAAGGACAGCACACTGAAGCTTTCTTT. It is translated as CASSQGQHTEAFF.

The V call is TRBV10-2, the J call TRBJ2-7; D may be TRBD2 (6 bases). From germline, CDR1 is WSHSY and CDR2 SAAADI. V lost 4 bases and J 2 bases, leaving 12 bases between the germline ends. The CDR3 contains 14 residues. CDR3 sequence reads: CASSASGLAYEQYF. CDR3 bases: TGCGCCAGCAGTGCCTCGGGACTTGCCTACGAGCAGTACTTC.

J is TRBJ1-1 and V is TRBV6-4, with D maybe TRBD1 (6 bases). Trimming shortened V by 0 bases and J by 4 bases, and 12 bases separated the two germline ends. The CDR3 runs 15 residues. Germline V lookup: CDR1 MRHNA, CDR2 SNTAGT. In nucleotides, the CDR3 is TGTGCCAGCAGTGACTCGGGAGCAGGGGTCACTGAAGCTTTCTTT. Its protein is CASSDSGAGVTEAFF.

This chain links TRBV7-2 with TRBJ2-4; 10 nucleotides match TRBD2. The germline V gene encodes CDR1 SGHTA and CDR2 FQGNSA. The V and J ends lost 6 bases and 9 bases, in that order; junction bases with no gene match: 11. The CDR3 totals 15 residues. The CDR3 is CASSYSSGSIGIQYF. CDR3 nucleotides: TGTGCCAGCAGTTATTCTAGCGGGAGCATCGGCATTCAGTACTTC. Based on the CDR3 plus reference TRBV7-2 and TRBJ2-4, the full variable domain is GAGVSQSPSNKVTEKGKDVELRCDPISGHTALYWYRQSLGQGLEFLIYFQGNSAPDKSGLPSDRFSAERTGGSVSTLTIQRTQQEDSAVYLCASSYSSGSIGIQYFGAGTRLSVL.

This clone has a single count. The chain's CDR3 is CASSNTGLAGYIYDTQYF. Here the CDR3 DNA reads TGTGCCAGCAGTAACACGGGACTAGCGGGTTATATTTACGATACCCAGTACTTC. This chain connects TRBV28 to TRBJ2-5; 12 bases match TRBD2. The CDR3 has 18 amino acids. Germline CDR1 reads MDHEN; CDR2 reads SYDVKM. V was pared by 5 bases and J by 8 bases, with 18 bases of the junction left unmatched. Drawing the rest from reference TRBV28 and TRBJ2-5, the complete variable domain is DVKVTQSSRYLVKRTGEKVFLECVQDMDHENMFWYRQDPGLGLRLIYFSYDVKMKEKGDIPEGYSVSREKKERFSLILESASTNQTSMYLCASSNTGLAGYIYDTQYFGPGTRLLVL.

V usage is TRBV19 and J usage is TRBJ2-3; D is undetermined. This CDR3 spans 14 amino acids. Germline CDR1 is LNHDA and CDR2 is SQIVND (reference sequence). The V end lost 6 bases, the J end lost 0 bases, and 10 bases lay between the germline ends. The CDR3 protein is CASSVTPSTDTQYF. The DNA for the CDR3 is TGTGCCAGTAGCGTCACGCCTAGCACAGATACGCAGTATTTT.

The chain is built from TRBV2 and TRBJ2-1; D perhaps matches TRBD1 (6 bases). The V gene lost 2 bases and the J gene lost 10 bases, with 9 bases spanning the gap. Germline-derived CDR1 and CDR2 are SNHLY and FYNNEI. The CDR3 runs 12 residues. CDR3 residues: CASSEQGFEQFF. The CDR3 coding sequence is TGTGCCAGCAGTGAACAGGGGTTCGAGCAGTTCTTC.